The 10 T cell receptor beta chains below come from one sample, sequenced in a study of blood T cell repertoires in COVID-19. Assay: immunoSEQ multiplex PCR; the TCRdb copy retains only in-frame clones and omits some. The sample carries around 160,000 clones, 75% to 90% recorded once. The material sequenced was PBMCs or T cells enriched from blood (not recorded which). The origin of the receptors is a woman aged 60-75 years who had recovered from COVID-19.

This sequence joins TRBV30 and TRBJ1-2, with TRBD1 identical over 12 bases. This CDR3 spans 15 amino acids. The junction had 9 bases not matched to a gene; V was cut back by 2 bases and J by 8 bases. Germline CDR1 GTSNPN, CDR2 SVGIG (reference sequence). CDR3: CAWSHPGQGARGYTF. For the CDR3, the DNA is TGTGCCTGGAGTCATCCGGGACAGGGGGCTCGGGGCTACACCTTC.

The CDR3 sequence is CASSSRQGPYQPQHF. The CDR3 nucleotides read TGTGCCAGCAGCTCCAGACAGGGACCGTATCAGCCCCAGCATTTT. V and J are TRBV7-8 and TRBJ1-5, with TRBD1 matching 7 bases. Germline CDR1 reads SGHVS; CDR2 reads FQNEAQ. The J segment lost 5 bases and the V segment lost 4 bases, leaving 8 bases of the junction unmatched. This CDR3 has 15 amino acids.

V usage is TRBV5-6 and J usage is TRBJ1-5; unclear D gene. The germline V gene encodes CDR1 SGHDT and CDR2 YYEEEE. This CDR3 is built from 17 residues. With 0 bases removed from V and 0 bases from J, the gap between germline ends came to 13 bases. CDR3 sequence (DNA): TGTGCCAGCAGCTTGGCTGGGCAACCATATAGCAATCAGCCCCAGCATTTT. Its translation is CASSLAGQPYSNQPQHF.

The rearrangement joins TRBV12-3 or TRBV12-4 to TRBJ2-5; 9 bases align to TRBD1. J lost 5 bases, V lost 6 bases, and 4 bases had no gene match. The CDR3 loop spans 13 amino acids. Here the CDR3 reads CASRTGGSETQYF. In DNA form, the CDR3 reads TGTGCCAGCAGGACAGGGGGAAGTGAGACCCAGTACTTC.

This chain joins TRBV3-1 (or the pseudogene TRBV3-2) and TRBJ1-6; TRBD1 is a possible D gene (5 bases). CDR1 and CDR2 (germline): LGHDT, YNNKEL (reference sequence). Between the trimmed V and J ends, which lost 4 bases and 10 bases, there was a span of 11 bases. The CDR3 loop spans 13 amino acids. CDR3: CASSLTGGSPLHF. The CDR3 coding sequence is TGTGCCAGCAGCCTGACTGGGGGGTCACCCCTCCACTTT.

The CDR3 DNA sequence: TGTGCCAGTACAGGGCGGAATTCACCCCTCCACTTT. It codes for CASTGRNSPLHF. The chain uses TRBV19 and TRBJ1-6; D perhaps matches TRBD1 (5 bases). Trimming took off 7 bases at V and 7 bases at J, with 8 bases between the two ends. Germline V gene sequence: CDR1 LNHDA, CDR2 SQIVND (reference sequence). CDR3 length equals 12 residues.

The rearrangement links TRBV7-3 to TRBJ2-7; 9 bases agree with TRBD1. This CDR3 is built from 13 residues. Germline V gives CDR1 SGHTA, CDR2 FQGTGA. V lost 4 bases to trimming and J lost 5 bases; unmatched junction nucleotides: 3. In DNA form, the CDR3 reads TGTGCCAGCAGCTCTTGGACAGGGGACGAGCAGTACTTC. Translated: CASSSWTGDEQYF.

V gene TRBV12-5 combines with J gene TRBJ2-2; 10 bases match TRBD2. There are 18 residues in the CDR3. With V trimmed by 2 bases and J by 7 bases, 13 bases remained unmatched. Germline CDR1 LGHNT, CDR2 FRNRAP. CDR3 coding DNA: TGTGCTAGTGGTTTGTGGTCCAGCGGGGGGGCCCATCGCGGGGAGCTGTTTTTT. Its protein is CASGLWSSGGAHRGELFF.

The chain recombines TRBV7-2 with TRBJ2-3; 10 nucleotides line up with TRBD2. V shed 3 bases and J 3 bases; nucleotides not matched to a gene: 6. The CDR3 contains 16 residues. CDR1 SGHTA and CDR2 FQGNSA come from the germline V gene. The CDR3 region has the DNA TGTGCCAGCAGCTTGCAAAGCGGGGGGGCGACAGATACGCAGTATTTT. Translation gives CASSLQSGGATDTQYF. The entire variable domain, with the rest obtained from reference TRBV7-2 and TRBJ2-3, is as follows: GAGVSQSPSNKVTEKGKDVELRCDPISGHTALYWYRQSLGQGLEFLIYFQGNSAPDKSGLPSDRFSAERTGGSVSTLTIQRTQQEDSAVYLCASSLQSGGATDTQYFGPGTRLTVL.

The V gene is TRBV19, the J gene TRBJ1-1, with D hard to call. The V gene's germline CDR1 is LNHDA and CDR2 SQIVND (reference sequence). There are 13 residues in the CDR3. The V and J ends lost 6 bases and 1 base respectively, with 9 bases between them. The chain's CDR3 is CASRMAGNTEAFF. For the CDR3, the DNA is TGTGCCAGTAGAATGGCAGGGAACACTGAAGCTTTCTTT.